This T cell receptor beta chain was captured by sequencing in a study of cytomegalovirus exposure and HLA in healthy donors. Comment on this clone: The junction shows a germline mismatch at one end, possibly a read error.

Primers for the PCR totalled 60 Vbeta and 13 Jbeta. Generated by immunoSEQ multiplex PCR, the TCRdb table keeps only in-frame clones and is missing some. The data hold 210,000 or so clones, with roughly 78% observed a single time. The receptor's source is a boy between 5 and 17 years old in good health and CMV-seronegative. Input material: PBMCs.

Here the CDR3 reads CSGGSGQGFYGYPF. The CDR3 nucleotides read TGCAGCGGGGGATCGGGACAGGGTTTCTATGGCTACCCCTTC. The V and J genes are TRBV29-1 and TRBJ1-2; TRBD1 aligns across 9 bases. The germline V gene encodes CDR1 SQVTM and CDR2 ANQGSEA. This CDR3 spans 14 amino acids.